These 28 T cell receptor beta chains share one sample of origin, sequenced in a study of blood T cell repertoires in COVID-19. Produced via immunoSEQ multiplex PCR; TCRdb's table is partial and in-frame only. This sample carries fewer than 200,000 clones, roughly nine tenths of them seen once, and the ten largest clones take 1.9%. Sequences were obtained from peripheral blood. The receptors originated from a man between 18 and 29 years old who had recovered from COVID-19.

The rearrangement links TRBV11-2 to TRBJ1-4; D is undetermined. Trimming shortened V by 1 base and J by 8 bases, and 11 bases separated the two germline ends. This CDR3 comprises 14 residues. Germline CDR1 is SGHAT and CDR2 is FQNNGV. The CDR3 coding sequence is TGTGCCAGCAGCTTAGCAGCGGCGGGGGAAAAACTGTTTTTT. Translating it yields CASSLAAAGEKLFF.

This chain connects TRBV6-2 or TRBV6-3 to TRBJ2-7; the D is unclear. Per the germline V gene, CDR1 is MNHEY and CDR2 is SVGEGT. The CDR3 sequence is 13 residues long. V dropped 2 bases and J dropped 3 bases, with 8 bases sitting between them. The CDR3 nucleotides read TGTGCCAGCAGTTACGAGACAAACTACGAGCAGTACTTC. It codes for CASSYETNYEQYF.

V gene TRBV20-1 combines with J gene TRBJ2-4; 7 bases map to TRBD2. The CDR3 length is 11 residues. The J segment lost 7 bases and the V segment lost 7 bases, leaving 4 bases of the junction unmatched. Germline V CDR1 and CDR2: DFQATT, SNEGSKA (reference sequence). The CDR3 is CSGGRANIQYF. For the CDR3, the DNA is TGCAGTGGAGGGAGGGCGAACATTCAGTACTTC.

The rearrangement links TRBV18 to TRBJ1-2, with D possibly matching TRBD1 (6 bases). Between the trimmed V and J ends, which lost 4 bases and 1 base, there was a span of 10 bases. This CDR3 region has 14 residues. Germline V gives CDR1 KGHSH, CDR2 LQKENI. The CDR3 sequence: CASSLEGDNYGYTF. The CDR3 DNA sequence: TGTGCCAGCTCACTAGAGGGGGATAACTATGGCTACACCTTC.

This clone was seen a handful of times. The V call is TRBV7-2, the J call TRBJ2-1, with D possibly TRBD2 on 5 matching bases. Trimming left V 6 bases short and J 4 bases short, with 16 bases between. This CDR3 has 15 amino acids. Germline CDR1 reads SGHTA; CDR2 reads FQGNSA. The CDR3 coding sequence is TGTGCCAGCAGTCCCCGGGGAACCCCTTACAATGAGCAGTTCTTC. Its protein is CASSPRGTPYNEQFF.

This chain joins TRBV15 and TRBJ1-2; 10 positions agree with TRBD1. The CDR3 length is 17 residues. V was pared by 3 bases and J by 2 bases, with 9 bases of the junction left unmatched. Germline V gene data show CDR1 as LNHNV and CDR2 as YYDKDF (reference sequence). CDR3 in DNA: TGTGCCACCAGCAGGGAGTCGACAGGGGGCGGCAACTATGGCTACACCTTC. It encodes CATSRESTGGGNYGYTF.

The rearrangement joins TRBV12-3 or TRBV12-4 to TRBJ2-7; the D gene is possibly TRBD1 (5 bases). The CDR3 is made up of 11 amino acids. The V gene lost 2 bases and the J gene lost 12 bases, with 11 bases spanning the gap. CDR3 sequence: CASSLTGAPYF. The CDR3 DNA sequence: TGTGCCAGCAGTTTAACTGGGGCTCCGTACTTC.

The gene calls are TRBV6-5 and TRBJ2-1; perhaps TRBD2 as D (5 bases). From germline, CDR1 is MNHEY and CDR2 SVGAGI. CDR3 length: 15 residues. V was pared by 8 bases and J by 6 bases, with 20 bases between. This chain's CDR3 is CASATPRGSPNEQFF. The CDR3 nucleotides read TGTGCCAGCGCGACGCCCAGAGGGTCCCCCAATGAGCAGTTCTTC.

The chain links TRBV19 to TRBJ1-6, with D tentatively TRBD1 (6 bases). The V gene's germline CDR1 is LNHDA and CDR2 SQIVND (reference sequence). The CDR3 length is 13 residues. The CDR3 DNA is TGTGCGTCGAGGCAGGGGCGTAATTCACCCCTCCACTTT. It is translated as CASRQGRNSPLHF.

This chain connects TRBV23-1 to TRBJ1-1; TRBD1 agrees at 9 bases. TRBV23-1 carries the ORF label, with uncertain function. Trimming cost V 2 bases and J 3 bases; bases outside gene matches: 4. The CDR3 runs to 15 residues. The CDR3: CASSQPTGGYTEAFF. The DNA of the CDR3 is TGCGCCAGCAGTCAACCCACAGGGGGCTACACTGAAGCTTTCTTT.

DNA for the CDR3: TGTGCCAGCTCACCCGGGACAGGGGGACCCTACGAGCAGTACTTC. Its translation: CASSPGTGGPYEQYF. The chain employs TRBV18 and TRBJ2-7, with TRBD1 matching 11 bases. This CDR3 comprises 15 residues. The germline gives CDR1 KGHSH, CDR2 LQKENI. V dropped 3 bases and J dropped 2; count of bases not matched to a gene: 3.

The genes are TRBV10-3 and TRBJ2-4; TRBD2 aligns across 10 bases. V dropped 0 bases and J dropped 3; count of bases not matched to a gene: 11. Germline V lookup: CDR1 ENHRY, CDR2 SYGVKD. This CDR3 contains 19 residues. The CDR3 DNA reads TGTGCCATCAGTGAGTCGGCTAGCGGGAGACCTGTTGACAAAAACATTCAGTACTTC. Residues: CAISESASGRPVDKNIQYF.

This clone was seen only once. The chain combines TRBV21-1 with TRBJ1-1; TRBD1 reflects the table's D call only, with no check against the DNA. TRBV21-1 is tagged as a pseudogene. The CDR3 has 15 residues. CDR3 DNA sequence: TGTGCCAGCAGCAAAGCGGACAGGGGGAACACTGAAGCTTTCTTT. Translation gives CASSKADRGNTEAFF.

This clone was observed a single time. V is TRBV28 and J is TRBJ2-7, with 9 bases that match TRBD1. Germline V CDR1 and CDR2: MDHEN, SYDVKM. The CDR3 has 15 amino acids. V lost 6 bases, J lost 5 bases, and 11 bases stayed unmatched. CDR3 loop: CASSTAGTGYNEQYF. The CDR3 DNA is TGTGCCAGCAGCACTGCCGGGACAGGGTACAACGAGCAGTACTTC.

The chain links TRBV25-1 to TRBJ1-1, with 7 bases aligning to TRBD1. Germline-derived CDR1 and CDR2 are MGHDK and SYGVNS. This CDR3 has 13 residues. V lost 1 base and J lost 11; bases outside the gene matches: 7. Here the CDR3 reads CASSELTGAGAFF. The DNA of the CDR3 is TGTGCCAGCAGTGAATTAACAGGGGCTGGGGCTTTCTTT.

The V gene is TRBV28, the J gene TRBJ1-6; the D gene is possibly TRBD1 (5 bases). Trimming removed 7 bases from V and 4 bases from J, with 20 bases in between. CDR3 size: 17 residues. Germline CDR1 and CDR2: MDHEN and SYDVKM. As DNA, the CDR3 is TGTGCCAGCACCCGGGGGGGGTCGGCGGTTTATAATTCACCCCTCCACTTT. Translated, it gives CASTRGGSAVYNSPLHF.

The genes are TRBV18 and TRBJ1-6; TRBD1 agrees at 7 bases. Losses at the gene ends were 6 bases for V and 7 bases for J; bases not matched to a gene: 9. The CDR3 covers 15 residues. Germline V gives CDR1 KGHSH, CDR2 LQKENI. The DNA for the CDR3 is TGTGCCAGCTCCTTACCGACAGGGCCGAATTCACCCCTCCACTTT. Its translation: CASSLPTGPNSPLHF.

This chain joins TRBV4-1 and TRBJ1-3; possibly TRBD1 for D (5 bases). The CDR3 sequence is 16 residues long. The germline gives CDR1 MGHRA, CDR2 YSYEKL. V lost 4 bases to trimming and J lost 3 bases, with 16 bases between them. CDR3 DNA: TGCGCCAGCAGCCCCCATGGGGGGACGAGTGGAAACACCATATATTTT. This gives the protein CASSPHGGTSGNTIYF.

The chain joins TRBV7-6 to TRBJ2-5, with D maybe TRBD1 (6 bases). The V and J ends lost 3 bases and 5 bases respectively, with 19 bases between them. The germline gives CDR1 SGHVS, CDR2 FNYEAQ. CDR3 length equals 16 residues. The CDR3 region is CASSFGPSGQRETQYF. The CDR3 region has the DNA TGTGCCAGCAGCTTTGGGCCAAGTGGACAGAGGGAGACCCAGTACTTC.

The chain links TRBV29-1 to TRBJ2-3; D uncertain. This CDR3 region has 15 residues. Trimming took 5 bases from V and 0 from J, leaving 15 bases between them. Germline V gene data show CDR1 as SQVTM and CDR2 as ANQGSEA. The CDR3 sequence is CSVQGDGASTDTQYF. DNA for the CDR3: TGCAGCGTTCAAGGTGACGGAGCTAGCACAGATACGCAGTATTTT.

The chain links TRBV2 to TRBJ1-5, with D possibly TRBD1 on 5 matching bases. This CDR3 contains 13 residues. V lost 2 bases, J lost 5 bases, and 7 bases lay in between. Germline-derived CDR1 and CDR2 are SNHLY and FYNNEI. The CDR3 DNA follows: TGTGCCAGCAGTGAACGGGGGGATCAGCCCCAGCATTTT. Protein: CASSERGDQPQHF.

This clone was counted a single time. V gene TRBV6-2 or TRBV6-3 combines with J gene TRBJ2-2, with D possibly TRBD2 on 6 matching bases. This CDR3 region has 15 residues. The germline V gene encodes CDR1 MNHEY and CDR2 SVGEGT. V lost 0 bases, J lost 6 bases, and 11 bases lay in between. DNA of the CDR3: TGTGCCAGCAGTTACTCCAGGAGGAGGGCCGGGGAGCTGTTTTTT. It translates to CASSYSRRRAGELFF.

CDR3 sequence reads: CASRGQSTDTQYF. The CDR3 nucleotides are TGTGCCAGTAGGGGACAGAGCACAGATACGCAGTATTTT. The genes are TRBV19 and TRBJ2-3, with 7 bases matching TRBD1. From germline, CDR1 is LNHDA and CDR2 SQIVND (reference sequence). Trimming took 6 bases from V and 0 from J; bases not matched to a gene: 0. The CDR3 length is 13 residues.

The J gene is TRBJ1-3, the V gene TRBV6-5; D call uncertain. Germline V gene data show CDR1 as MNHEY and CDR2 as SVGAGI. The V end lost 6 bases, the J end lost 6 bases, and 6 bases lay between the germline ends. The CDR3 extends over 11 amino acids. The CDR3 DNA reads as TGTGCCAGCAGCAGACTAAACACCATATATTTT. Amino acids: CASSRLNTIYF.

This clone was found once. This chain joins TRBV28 and TRBJ1-5, with D maybe TRBD1 (6 bases). The CDR3 spans 15 residues. V lost 5 bases and J lost 4, with 15 bases in between. Germline V gene data show CDR1 as MDHEN and CDR2 as SYDVKM. Here the CDR3 reads CASSDSTGRNQPQHF. DNA for the CDR3: TGTGCCAGCAGTGACTCCACAGGGAGAAATCAGCCCCAGCATTTT.

The chain employs TRBV9 and TRBJ2-1, with 11 bases aligning to TRBD2. Trimming took 3 bases from V and 4 from J; bases not matched to a gene: 6. The CDR3 runs to 16 residues. Germline V gene data show CDR1 as SGDLS and CDR2 as YYNGEE. CDR3 coding DNA: TGTGCCAGCAGCGCGTCGGGACTAGCGGCATACAATGAGCAGTTCTTC. It codes for CASSASGLAAYNEQFF.

This rearrangement joins TRBV5-4 to TRBJ2-3, with 14 bases identical to TRBD2. This CDR3 region has 16 residues. CDR1 is SGHNT and CDR2 is YYREEE in the germline V gene (reference sequence). With 7 bases clipped from V and 0 bases from J, the junction kept 4 bases outside the gene matches. The CDR3: CASSGTSGGSTDTQYF. CDR3 coding DNA: TGTGCCAGCTCCGGGACTAGCGGGGGAAGCACAGATACGCAGTATTTT.

Comment on this clone: One junction end does not reproduce the germline sequence, and a read error may be involved. The J gene is TRBJ2-6, the V gene TRBV7-7; the D gene is possibly TRBD1 (5 bases). This CDR3 is 16 amino acids long. The V gene's germline CDR1 is SSHAT and CDR2 FNYEAQ (reference sequence). This CDR3 reads CASSFDSHSGANVLTF. CDR3 DNA sequence: TGTGCTAGCAGCTTCGACAGTCACTCTGGGGCCAACGTCCTGACTTTC.